This T cell receptor beta chain is drawn from a study of T cells in Graves' hyperthyroidism and ophthalmopathy. Study-wide findings and caveats: Most thyroid clonotypes with frequency above 0.001 were detected in blood. The model anticipated ophthalmopathy a median around six months pre-onset.

In this sample, this clonotype turned up many times. Its cognate antigen is unknown. The germline V gene encodes CDR1 MDHEN and CDR2 SYDVKM. The length of the CDR3 is 14 residues. V dropped 2 bases and J dropped 0 bases, with 8 bases sitting between them. RNA transcripts served as the template for amplifying TCR beta CDR3 regions. The study used the HTBI primer set for a first-round RT-PCR of the TCR CDR3. TCRdb passed the multiplex PCR reads through MiXCR, listing each CDR3 protein once. The data show about 520,000 distinct CDR3 sequences, approximately 24% seen once. Subjects with ophthalmopathy showed a Clinical Activity Score no lower than 3, a NOSPECS grade no lower than 4, and a duration shorter than 3 months. Patients were excluded for uncontrolled infection, other autoimmune disease, pregnancy or lactation.

The clonotype was recovered from a woman aged 25 to 45 with Graves' ophthalmopathy. The gene calls are TRBV28 and TRBJ2-7; no definite D call. Material for sequencing was blood. CDR3 protein: CASSLRQDSYEQYF. In nucleotides, the CDR3 is TGTGCCAGCAGTTTACGGCAGGACTCCTACGAGCAGTACTTC.